This T cell receptor (beta chain) was captured by sequencing in a study of blood T cell repertoires in COVID-19. Study summary: Italy, Spain and the United States were the sources of the convalescent and acute COVID-19 samples.

The table came from immunoSEQ multiplex PCR; TCRdb's copy has only in-frame clones and leaves some out. The profile shows roughly 300,000 clones, around 81% of them singletons. The germline V gene has CDR1 SEHNR and CDR2 FQNEAQ (reference sequence). This CDR3 region has 16 residues. Germline trimming cut 7 bases from V and 7 bases from J; bases unmatched to any gene: 13. The source material was peripheral blood. The chain links TRBV7-9 to TRBJ2-3, with 11 nucleotides matching TRBD1. The sequence derives from a woman aged 55-70 years with active or convalescent COVID-19. CDR3 in DNA: TGTGCCAGCACCGAGTTCGGGACAGGGGGTTCGAATACGCAGTATTTT. Translated, it gives CASTEFGTGGSNTQYF.